One sample yielded the 22 T cell receptor beta chains listed below, sequenced in a study of cytomegalovirus exposure and HLA in healthy donors. Using immunoSEQ multiplex PCR, the repertoire was profiled, and TCRdb retains in-frame clones only, with some absent. The sample records 250,000 to 400,000 clones, roughly 88% being singletons. Input material: PBMCs. Receptor source: a man aged 25 to 45 in good health and CMV-seronegative.

V gene TRBV4-1 combines with J gene TRBJ2-5; tentatively, D is TRBD2 (5 bases). The V gene lost 4 bases and the J gene lost 1 base, with 10 bases spanning the gap. This CDR3 has 14 residues. Germline lookup yields CDR1 MGHRA and CDR2 YSYEKL. CDR3 sequence: CASSLSGIQETQYF. CDR3 DNA: TGCGCCAGCAGCCTATCGGGGATCCAAGAGACCCAGTACTTC.

The rearrangement links TRBV29-1 to TRBJ2-5; 11 bases agree with TRBD1. The last part of the DNA fits TRBJ2-7 better; the J call may be wrong. Germline values: CDR1 SQVTM, CDR2 ANQGSEA. This CDR3 comprises 19 residues. The DNA for the CDR3 is TGCAGCGTTGAGGTTCCCTCGGGACAGGGGGTCCTATTTTCCTACGAGCAGTACTTC. Translation gives CSVEVPSGQGVLFSYEQYF.

The chain employs TRBV6-1 and TRBJ2-7, with 8 bases matching TRBD1. The CDR3 totals 15 residues. Germline values: CDR1 MNHNS, CDR2 SASEGT. The V gene end was trimmed by 1 base and the J gene end by 5 bases; junction bases not matched to a gene: 7. Written as DNA, the CDR3 is TGTGCCAGCAGTGAAGGTGGACAGGGTCACCACGAGCAGTACTTC. This translates into CASSEGGQGHHEQYF.

The chain employs TRBV9 and TRBJ2-7; the match to TRBD1 covers 7 bases. Germline CDR1 SGDLS, CDR2 YYNGEE. With V trimmed by 3 bases and J by 5 bases, 8 bases remained unmatched. The CDR3 is 14 residues long. This CDR3 reads CASSARDRVNEQYF. In DNA, the CDR3 is TGTGCCAGCAGCGCCCGCGACAGGGTGAACGAGCAGTACTTC.

The chain uses TRBV13 and TRBJ2-5, with D possibly being TRBD1 (6 bases). The germline CDR1 and CDR2 sequences are PRHDT and FYEKMQ (reference sequence). The CDR3 is 15 amino acids. V gave up 5 bases and J gave up 5 bases, with 18 bases separating them. The CDR3, as DNA: TGTGCCAGCAGCGAAAACAGGGAATCCGTCGAGACCCAGTACTTC. This encodes CASSENRESVETQYF.

The V call is TRBV10-1, the J call TRBJ2-7; 9 bases line up with TRBD1. Germline loops: CDR1 WNHNN, CDR2 SYGVQD (reference sequence). The J segment lost 2 bases and the V segment lost 3 bases, leaving 8 bases of the junction unmatched. The CDR3 loop spans 16 amino acids. The CDR3 nucleotides are TGCGCCAGCAGTGACCTCAGGGACAGGGCAACCTACGAGCAGTACTTC. Translation: CASSDLRDRATYEQYF.

This rearrangement joins TRBV13 to TRBJ2-1; 8 bases agree with TRBD2. Germline V lookup: CDR1 PRHDT, CDR2 FYEKMQ (reference sequence). The junction had 4 bases not matched to a gene; V was cut back by 0 bases and J by 9 bases. The CDR3 has 14 residues. The CDR3 DNA reads as TGTGCCAGCAGCTTAGGCGGGGGGGCCCGTGAGCAGTTCTTC. Amino acids: CASSLGGGAREQFF.

V and J are TRBV11-3 and TRBJ2-1; the match to TRBD1 covers 9 bases. Trimming at V came to 5 bases and at J to 5 bases, leaving 7 bases not matched to a gene. The germline gives CDR1 SGHNT, CDR2 YENEEA. The CDR3 is 15 residues long. The CDR3 is CASSPPGTGNNEQFF. The CDR3 region has the DNA TGTGCCAGCAGCCCCCCCGGGACAGGGAACAATGAGCAGTTCTTC. Based on the CDR3 plus reference TRBV11-3 and TRBJ2-1, the full variable domain is EAGVVQSPRYKIIEKKQPVAFWCNPISGHNTLYWYLQNLGQGPELLIRYENEEAVDDSQLPKDRFSAERLKGVDSTLKIQPAELGDSAVYLCASSPPGTGNNEQFFGPGTRLTVL.

This sequence joins TRBV27 and TRBJ2-4; 8 nucleotides align to TRBD2. Unmatched junction bases numbered 8, after V lost 7 bases and J lost 3 bases. The CDR3 has 15 amino acids. Looked up from germline, CDR1 is MNHEY and CDR2 is SMNVEV (reference sequence). The chain's CDR3 is CASTSGGHGKNIQYF. The CDR3 nucleotides read TGTGCCAGCACCTCGGGGGGGCACGGCAAAAACATTCAGTACTTC.

J is TRBJ1-1 and V is TRBV5-1; 10 bases are a match to TRBD1. The CDR3 is 17 residues long. V lost 4 bases, J lost 4 bases, and 13 bases stayed unmatched. Germline-derived CDR1 and CDR2 are SGHRS and YFSETQ. CDR3 sequence: CASSRAGTGVSSTEAFF. Written as DNA, the CDR3 is TGCGCCAGCAGCAGGGCCGGGACAGGGGTATCGAGCACTGAAGCTTTCTTT.

V usage is TRBV18 and J usage is TRBJ2-2, with 8 bases lining up with TRBD1. Germline CDR1 is KGHSH and CDR2 is LQKENI. Trimming removed 2 bases from V and 5 bases from J; junction bases left unmatched: 4. CDR3 length: 15 residues. CDR3 DNA sequence: TGTGCCAGCTCACCAGATCAGGGGGCTACCGGGGAGCTGTTTTTT. It is translated as CASSPDQGATGELFF.

This rearrangement joins TRBV19 to TRBJ1-5; TRBD1 might be the D (5 bases). Looked up from germline, CDR1 is LNHDA and CDR2 is SQIVND (reference sequence). CDR3 length: 17 amino acids. V dropped 6 bases and J dropped 3 bases, with 21 bases sitting between them. CDR3 amino acids: CASSNHGGALVNQPQHF. CDR3 nucleotide sequence: TGTGCCAGTAGCAACCACGGTGGGGCATTGGTCAATCAGCCCCAGCATTTT. The complete variable domain, with remaining parts taken from reference TRBV19 and TRBJ1-5, reads DGGITQSPKYLFRKEGQNVTLSCEQNLNHDAMYWYRQDPGQGLRLIYYSQIVNDFQKGDIAEGYSVSREKKESFPLTVTSAQKNPTAFYLCASSNHGGALVNQPQHFGDGTRLSIL.

J is TRBJ2-3 and V is TRBV13; D call uncertain. The germline gives CDR1 PRHDT, CDR2 FYEKMQ (reference sequence). The CDR3 is 14 amino acids. The V end lost 5 bases, the J end lost 6 bases, and 15 bases lay between the germline ends. CDR3: CASSPGYPPDTQYF. The DNA for the CDR3 is TGTGCCAGCAGCCCGGGTTACCCTCCGGATACGCAGTATTTT.

This clone was detected only once. V gene TRBV7-2 combines with J gene TRBJ2-1; 7 nucleotides line up with TRBD1. The V and J ends lost 2 bases and 1 base, in that order; junction bases with no gene match: 5. The CDR3 loop spans 16 amino acids. The germline V gene has CDR1 SGHTA and CDR2 FQGNSA. CDR3 loop: CASSLLPRGSYNEQFF. In DNA form, the CDR3 reads TGTGCCAGCAGCTTATTGCCCAGGGGGTCCTACAATGAGCAGTTCTTC.

The rearrangement joins TRBV7-2 to TRBJ1-1, with 11 bases aligning to TRBD1. Germline V gives CDR1 SGHTA, CDR2 FQGNSA. The CDR3 totals 20 residues. V was pared by 0 bases and J by 0 bases, with 12 bases of the junction left unmatched. The CDR3 here is CASSLARRTGGSRMNTEAFF. In nucleotides, the CDR3 is TGTGCCAGCAGCTTAGCGCGGAGGACAGGGGGCTCCCGGATGAACACTGAAGCTTTCTTT.

The rearrangement links TRBV9 to TRBJ1-5, with D tentatively TRBD1 (6 bases). Per germline, CDR1 SGDLS and CDR2 YYNGEE. The CDR3 is 15 residues long. Trimming removed 1 base at V and 1 base at J, with 9 bases between. The CDR3 region has the DNA TGTGCCAGCAGCGTAAGTGGACAGAGCAATCAGCCCCAGCATTTT. It translates to CASSVSGQSNQPQHF.

The rearrangement joins TRBV25-1 to TRBJ1-2; 7 bases match TRBD1. V was clipped by 6 bases and J by 4 bases; unmatched bases: 8. The CDR3 runs 14 residues. Germline-derived CDR1 and CDR2 are MGHDK and SYGVNS. The CDR3 nucleotides read TGTGCCAGCAGGCCTAACCGGGACAGCTATGGCTACACCTTC. Its protein product is CASRPNRDSYGYTF.

The V and J genes are TRBV4-1 and TRBJ2-1; D unclear. The V and J ends lost 0 bases and 4 bases respectively, with 4 bases between them. Germline V lookup: CDR1 MGHRA, CDR2 YSYEKL. The CDR3 spans 13 residues. Here the CDR3 reads CASSQDTYNEQFF. The CDR3 DNA follows: TGCGCCAGCAGCCAAGATACTTACAATGAGCAGTTCTTC.

This chain joins TRBV6-5 and TRBJ2-1, with D possibly matching TRBD2 (5 bases). Germline assignment: CDR1 MNHEY and CDR2 SVGAGI. V gave up 4 bases and J gave up 7 bases, with 11 bases separating them. The CDR3 covers 13 residues. The CDR3 region is CASSSARGNEQFF. The CDR3 nucleotides are TGTGCCAGCAGTTCCGCCCGGGGTAATGAGCAGTTCTTC.

V is TRBV9 and J is TRBJ2-5, with D possibly TRBD2 on 7 matching bases. Germline CDR1 reads SGDLS; CDR2 reads YYNGEE. Between the trimmed V and J ends, which lost 0 bases and 3 bases, there was a span of 12 bases. The CDR3 covers 15 residues. CDR3 DNA sequence: TGTGCCAGCAGCGTAGGGAGGGGGGGCAAAGAGACCCAGTACTTC. As protein: CASSVGRGGKETQYF.

The rearrangement joins TRBV29-1 to TRBJ2-3, with 11 bases identical to TRBD2. CDR3 length: 15 amino acids. Germline CDR1 and CDR2: SQVTM and ANQGSEA. Germline trimming cut 2 bases from V and 5 bases from J; bases unmatched to any gene: 6. CDR3 loop: CSVELAGGWGDTQYF. The CDR3 DNA reads TGCAGCGTTGAACTAGCGGGGGGCTGGGGAGATACGCAGTATTTT.

The chain couples TRBV6-1 to TRBJ1-1; TRBD1 matches 8 bases. Germline assignment: CDR1 MNHNS and CDR2 SASEGT. Trimming took 4 bases from V and 11 from J; bases not matched to a gene: 15. This CDR3 region has 15 residues. The CDR3 spells CASSGGTGLTGWAFF. In DNA form, the CDR3 reads TGTGCCAGCAGTGGCGGGACAGGATTGACCGGGTGGGCTTTCTTT.